This T cell receptor beta chain was captured in a study of cytomegalovirus exposure and HLA in healthy donors (dated by TCRdb to about 2017). Regarding the study in general: A later analysis indicated that the 120 validation repertoires were generated on the platform also employed for the roughly 720 repertoires of the first cohort. The study aimed to test whether signatures of past pathogen exposure could be identified by cataloging public T cell receptors. Besides the first cohort of hundreds of subjects, a separate validation cohort made up of 120 or so different subjects was used. High-throughput TCR immunosequencing, statistical association of individual TCRs with disease status, and machine learning were combined to predict cytomegalovirus infection status. The full study reports these points: A few of the identified cytomegalovirus-associated TCR beta chains were confirmed in vitro to be specific for cytomegalovirus antigens. A later analysis lacked HLA typing for the validation cohort, so it scored co-occurrence in that cohort across all 120 or so repertoires. A later analysis found that TCRs clustered in the first cohort also tended to co-occur in the 95 to 150 validation repertoires, with 94% of cluster scores above 0. Cytomegalovirus status was reported to be diagnosed by the classifier with high specificity and sensitivity in both the original and validation cohorts. The authors suggested that the approach could potentially be generalized to other disease states and immunological phenotypes. The study gave a list of 150 to 200 TCR beta chains associated with cytomegalovirus. Most TCR sequences were seen in very few donors, while some public TCRs were found in many individuals.

In the case of this clone: This receptor's antigen is unknown. No base quality values were provided; no much bigger clone lies one nucleotide off.

Preparation of the library involved the immunoSEQ multiplex PCR assay. Per the authors' processing: To diagnose cytomegalovirus status from the catalog of TCR beta chain sequences, a statistical classification framework was built. TCRdb retrieved this table from immuneACCESS and kept in-frame rearrangements only. Not all clones are present; in checked studies, unresolved V genes account for under half, and no reason is known for the remainder. That table is the source of V, J and clone size, and D and trimming were worked out from the DNA. The sample table shows approximately 150,000 clones, and less than 90% are seen once. The ten largest make up 3.3% of the sample. The donors were included in the validation cohort of over a hundred subjects, a group kept apart from the 666-subject first cohort. Reading from cysteine to phenylalanine, the CDR3 counts 17 amino acids. CDR3 DNA is the only sequence kept; it has 51 bases, read in frame from the first base. Per the germline V gene (reference sequence), LNHNV is the CDR1 and YYDKDF is the CDR2. The junction carries 13 bases between V and J, which are trimmed by 0 bases and 1 base respectively.

The sequenced sample consisted of PBMCs. The V and J segments used are TRBV15 and TRBJ1-5, with no confident D gene call. The clonotype was recovered from a woman aged 18-35 years in good health and CMV-seropositive. The CDR3 protein is CATSRDRNSLSNQPQHF. The DNA is TGTGCCACCAGCAGAGATCGTAACAGCCTAAGCAATCAGCCCCAGCATTTT.